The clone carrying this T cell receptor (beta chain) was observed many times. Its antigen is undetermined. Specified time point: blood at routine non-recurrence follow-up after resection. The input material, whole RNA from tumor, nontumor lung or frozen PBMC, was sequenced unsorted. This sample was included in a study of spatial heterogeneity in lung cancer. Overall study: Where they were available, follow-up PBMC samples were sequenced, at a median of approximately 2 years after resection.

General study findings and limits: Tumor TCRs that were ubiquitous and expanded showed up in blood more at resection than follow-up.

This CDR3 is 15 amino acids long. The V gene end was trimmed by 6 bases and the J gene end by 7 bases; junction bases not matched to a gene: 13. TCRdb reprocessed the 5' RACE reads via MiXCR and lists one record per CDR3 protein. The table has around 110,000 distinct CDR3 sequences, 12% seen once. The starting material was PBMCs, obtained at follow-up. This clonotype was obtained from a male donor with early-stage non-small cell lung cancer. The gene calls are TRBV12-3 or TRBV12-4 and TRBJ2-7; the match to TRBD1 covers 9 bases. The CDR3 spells CASSYGTGTGGEQYF. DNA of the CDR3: TGTGCCAGCAGCTACGGGACAGGGACCGGGGGTGAGCAGTACTTC.